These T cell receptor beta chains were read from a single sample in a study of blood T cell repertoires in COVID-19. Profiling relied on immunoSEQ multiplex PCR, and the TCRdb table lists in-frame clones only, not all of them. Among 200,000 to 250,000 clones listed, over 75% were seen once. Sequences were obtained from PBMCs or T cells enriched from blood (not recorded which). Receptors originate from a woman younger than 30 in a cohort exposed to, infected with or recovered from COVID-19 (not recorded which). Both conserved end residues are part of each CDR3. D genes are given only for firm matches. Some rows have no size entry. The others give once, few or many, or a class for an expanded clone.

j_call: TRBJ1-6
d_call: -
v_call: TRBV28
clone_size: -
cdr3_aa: CASSLRVTLSSYNSPLHF
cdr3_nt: TGTGCCAGCAGTTTGAGAGTGACTTTGAGCTCCTATAATTCACCCCTCCACTTT

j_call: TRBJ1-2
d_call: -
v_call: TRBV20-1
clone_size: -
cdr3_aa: CSAGSWSGYTF
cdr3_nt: TGCAGTGCTGGCTCGTGGTCTGGCTACACCTTC

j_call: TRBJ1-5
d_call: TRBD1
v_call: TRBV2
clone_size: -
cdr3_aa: CASSGGQANQPQHF
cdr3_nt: TGTGCCAGCAGTGGCGGACAGGCAAATCAGCCCCAGCATTTT

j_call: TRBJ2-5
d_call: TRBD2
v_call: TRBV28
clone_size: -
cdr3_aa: CASSEGLAGETQYF
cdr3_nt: TGTGCCAGCAGTGAGGGACTAGCGGGAGAGACCCAGTACTTC

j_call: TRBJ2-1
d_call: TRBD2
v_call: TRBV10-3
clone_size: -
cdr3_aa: CAISGLAVSYNEQFF
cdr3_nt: TGTGCCATCAGTGGGCTAGCGGTTTCCTACAATGAGCAGTTCTTC

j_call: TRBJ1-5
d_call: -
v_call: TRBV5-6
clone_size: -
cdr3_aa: CASSSHSNQPQHF
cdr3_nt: TGTGCCAGCAGCTCACATAGCAATCAGCCCCAGCATTTT

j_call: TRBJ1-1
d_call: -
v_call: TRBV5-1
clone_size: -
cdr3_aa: CASVEGGPNTEAFF
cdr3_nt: TGCGCCAGCGTTGAAGGGGGACCGAACACTGAAGCTTTCTTT

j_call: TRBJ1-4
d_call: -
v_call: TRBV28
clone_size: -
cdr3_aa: CASIPRDGEKLFF
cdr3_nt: TGTGCCAGCATCCCGCGGGACGGTGAAAAACTGTTTTTT

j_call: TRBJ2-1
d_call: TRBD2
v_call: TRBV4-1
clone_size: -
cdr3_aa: CASSQLAGGRSYNEQFF
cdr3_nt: TGCGCCAGCAGCCAACTAGCGGGGGGCCGCTCCTACAATGAGCAGTTCTTC

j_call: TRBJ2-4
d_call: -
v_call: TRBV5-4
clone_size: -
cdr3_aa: CASSSTTVKNIQYF
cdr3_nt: TGTGCCAGCAGCTCCACTACGGTCAAAAACATTCAGTACTTC

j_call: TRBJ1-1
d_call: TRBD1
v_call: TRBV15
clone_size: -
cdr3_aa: CATSRVEQGKAFF
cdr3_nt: TGTGCCACCAGCAGAGTCGAACAGGGGAAGGCTTTCTTT

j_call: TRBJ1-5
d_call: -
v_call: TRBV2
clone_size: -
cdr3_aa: CASSGGEGAQPQHF
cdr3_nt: TGTGCCAGCAGTGGTGGAGAGGGCGCACAGCCCCAGCATTTT

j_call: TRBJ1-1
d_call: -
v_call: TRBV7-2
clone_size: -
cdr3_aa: CASSHPVPGTEAFF
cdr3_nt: TGTGCCAGCAGCCACCCGGTCCCAGGGACTGAAGCTTTCTTT

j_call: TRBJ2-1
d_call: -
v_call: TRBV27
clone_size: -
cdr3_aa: CASSTPSGDNEQFF
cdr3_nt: TGTGCCAGCAGCACTCCCTCCGGGGACAATGAGCAGTTCTTC

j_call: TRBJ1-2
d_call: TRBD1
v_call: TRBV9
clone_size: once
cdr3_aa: CASSVARDRGIGYTF
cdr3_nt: TGTGCCAGCAGCGTAGCTAGGGACAGGGGAATTGGCTACACCTTC

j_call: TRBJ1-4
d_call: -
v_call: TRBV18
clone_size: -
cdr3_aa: CASSLGHNEKLFF
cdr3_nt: TGTGCCAGCTCTCTTGGACATAATGAAAAACTGTTTTTT

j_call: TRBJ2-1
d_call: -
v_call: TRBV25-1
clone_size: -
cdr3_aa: CASSAEQVGNEQFF
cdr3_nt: TGTGCCAGCAGTGCCGAACAGGTTGGCAATGAGCAGTTCTTC

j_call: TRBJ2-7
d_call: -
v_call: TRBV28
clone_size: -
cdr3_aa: CASRLQGPLYEQYF
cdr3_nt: TGTGCCAGCAGGCTTCAGGGCCCGCTCTACGAGCAGTACTTC

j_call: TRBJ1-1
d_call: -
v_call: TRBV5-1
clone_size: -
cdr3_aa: CASSLQGTEAFF
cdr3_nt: TGCGCCAGCAGCCTCCAGGGAACCGAAGCTTTCTTT

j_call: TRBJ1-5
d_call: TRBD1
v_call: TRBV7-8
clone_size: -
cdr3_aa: CASSYETGVGQPQHF
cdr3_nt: TGTGCCAGCAGTTACGAGACAGGGGTGGGTCAGCCCCAGCATTTT

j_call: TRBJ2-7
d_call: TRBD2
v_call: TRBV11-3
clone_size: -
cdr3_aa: CASSLDLGLAGGKEQYF
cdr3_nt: TGTGCCAGCAGCTTAGACCTCGGACTAGCGGGAGGTAAAGAGCAGTACTTC

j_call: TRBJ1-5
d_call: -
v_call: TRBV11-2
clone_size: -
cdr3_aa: CASSLGGTGGASNQPQHF
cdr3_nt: TGTGCCAGCAGCTTAGGCGGCACCGGAGGGGCTAGCAATCAGCCCCAGCATTTT

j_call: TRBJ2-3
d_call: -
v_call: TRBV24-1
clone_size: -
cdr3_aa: CATSDELGVDTQYF
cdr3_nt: TGTGCCACCAGTGATGAATTAGGGGTCGATACGCAGTATTTT

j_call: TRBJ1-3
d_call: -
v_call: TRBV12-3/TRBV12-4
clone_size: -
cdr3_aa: CASSRQGNTIYF
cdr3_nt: TGTGCCAGCAGTCGACAGGGAAACACCATATATTTT

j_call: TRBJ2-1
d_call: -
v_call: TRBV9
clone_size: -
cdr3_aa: CASSVQGSHNEQFF
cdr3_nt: TGTGCCAGCAGCGTTCAGGGTTCCCACAATGAGCAGTTCTTC

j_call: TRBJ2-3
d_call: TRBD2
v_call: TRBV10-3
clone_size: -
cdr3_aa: CAISEPTGGTTTDTQYF
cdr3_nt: TGTGCCATCAGTGAGCCGACGGGGGGGACTACCACAGATACGCAGTATTTT

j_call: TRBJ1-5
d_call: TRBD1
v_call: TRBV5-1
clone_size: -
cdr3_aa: CASSLTGGDQPQHF
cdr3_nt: TGCGCCAGCAGCCTTACAGGGGGTGATCAGCCCCAGCATTTT

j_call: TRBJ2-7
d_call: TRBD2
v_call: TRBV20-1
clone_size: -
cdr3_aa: CSARGEGPYF
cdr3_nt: TGCAGTGCTAGAGGGGAGGGACCATACTTC

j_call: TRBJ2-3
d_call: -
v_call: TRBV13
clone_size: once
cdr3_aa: CASSFEGHPLSTDTQYF
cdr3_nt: TGTGCCAGCAGCTTTGAGGGACACCCCCTTAGCACAGATACGCAGTATTTT

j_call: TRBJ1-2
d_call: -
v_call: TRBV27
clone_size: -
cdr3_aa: CASSLSRDRTDGYTF
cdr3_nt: TGTGCCAGCAGTTTATCTAGGGATCGGACTGACGGCTACACCTTC

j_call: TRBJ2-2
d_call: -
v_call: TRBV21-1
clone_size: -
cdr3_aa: CASSKRRQLGYGELFF
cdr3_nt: TGTGCCAGCAGCAAACGGAGACAGTTAGGGTACGGGGAGCTGTTTTTT

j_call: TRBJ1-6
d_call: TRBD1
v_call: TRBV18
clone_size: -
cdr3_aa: CASSPINPGGSSYNSPLHF
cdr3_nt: TGTGCCAGCTCACCTATTAATCCAGGGGGAAGCTCCTATAATTCACCCCTCCACTTT

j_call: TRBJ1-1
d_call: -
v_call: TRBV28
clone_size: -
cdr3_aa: CASSFKMNTEAFF
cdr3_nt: TGTGCCAGCAGTTTTAAAATGAACACTGAAGCTTTCTTT

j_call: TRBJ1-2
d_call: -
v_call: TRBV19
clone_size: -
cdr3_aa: CASGHGGSGYGYTF
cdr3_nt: TGTGCCAGTGGGCACGGGGGAAGCGGCTATGGCTACACCTTC

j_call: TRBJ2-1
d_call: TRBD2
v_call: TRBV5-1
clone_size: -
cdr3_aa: CASSSGLAATIDNEQFF
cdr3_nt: TGCGCCAGCAGCTCAGGACTAGCGGCCACCATTGACAATGAGCAGTTCTTC

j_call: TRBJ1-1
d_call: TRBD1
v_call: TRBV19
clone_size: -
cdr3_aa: CASSRGPGTGASNTEAFF
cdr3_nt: TGTGCCAGTAGTAGGGGGCCTGGGACAGGGGCTTCGAACACTGAAGCTTTCTTT

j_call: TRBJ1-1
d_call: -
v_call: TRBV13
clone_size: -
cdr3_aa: CASTAHRGEAFF
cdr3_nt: TGTGCCAGCACAGCCCATCGGGGTGAAGCTTTCTTT

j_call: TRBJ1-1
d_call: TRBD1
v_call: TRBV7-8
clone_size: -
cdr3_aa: CASRIQGDTEAFF
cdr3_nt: TGTGCCAGCAGGATACAGGGGGACACTGAAGCTTTCTTT

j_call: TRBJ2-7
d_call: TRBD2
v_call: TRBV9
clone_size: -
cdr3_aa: CASSPLLAGVVQYF
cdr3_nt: TGTGCCAGCAGCCCTCTCCTAGCGGGAGTGGTGCAGTACTTC

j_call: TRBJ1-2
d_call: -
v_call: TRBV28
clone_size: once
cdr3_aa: CASSLYRGAHLDYTF
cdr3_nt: TGTGCCAGCAGTTTATATCGGGGGGCCCATCTGGACTACACCTTC

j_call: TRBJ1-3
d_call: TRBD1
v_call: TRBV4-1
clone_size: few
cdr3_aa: CASSSPPQGRSGNTIYF
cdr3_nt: TGCGCCAGCAGCTCGCCCCCACAGGGGCGATCTGGAAACACCATATATTTT

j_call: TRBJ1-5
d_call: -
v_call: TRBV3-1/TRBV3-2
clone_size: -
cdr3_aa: CASSLQGAETQHF
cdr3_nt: TGTGCCAGCAGCCTCCAAGGAGCCGAGACCCAGCATTTT

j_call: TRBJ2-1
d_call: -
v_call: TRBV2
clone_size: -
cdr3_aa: CASSRVSSYNEQFF
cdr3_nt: TGTGCCAGCAGTCGGGTGAGCTCCTACAATGAGCAGTTCTTC

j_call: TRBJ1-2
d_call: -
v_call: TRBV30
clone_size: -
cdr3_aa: CAWEGSSSGYTF
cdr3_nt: TGTGCCTGGGAGGGGTCTTCGTCTGGCTACACCTTC

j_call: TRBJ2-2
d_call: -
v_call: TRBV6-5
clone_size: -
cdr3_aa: CASQTANTGELFF
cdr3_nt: TGTGCCAGCCAGACAGCAAACACCGGGGAGCTGTTTTTT

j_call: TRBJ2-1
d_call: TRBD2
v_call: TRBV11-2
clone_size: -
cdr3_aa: CASSLGRGNYEQFF
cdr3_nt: TGTGCCAGCAGCTTGGGGCGGGGGAACTATGAGCAGTTCTTC